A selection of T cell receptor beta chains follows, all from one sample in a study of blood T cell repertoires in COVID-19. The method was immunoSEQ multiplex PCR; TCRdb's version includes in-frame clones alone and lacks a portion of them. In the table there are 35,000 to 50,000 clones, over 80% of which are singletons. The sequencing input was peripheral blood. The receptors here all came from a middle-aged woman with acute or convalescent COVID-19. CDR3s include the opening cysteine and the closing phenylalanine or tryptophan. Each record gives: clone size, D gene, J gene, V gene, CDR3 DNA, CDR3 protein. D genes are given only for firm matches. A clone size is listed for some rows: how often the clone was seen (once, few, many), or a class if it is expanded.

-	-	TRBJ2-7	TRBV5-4	TGTGCCAGCAGCCGGGTGGCGAACGAGCAGTACTTC	CASSRVANEQYF
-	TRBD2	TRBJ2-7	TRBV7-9	TGTGCCAGCAGTGCGGGGGTAAGCTACGAGCAGTACTTC	CASSAGVSYEQYF
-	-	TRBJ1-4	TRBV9	TGTGCCAGCAGCATGGGCGGGAATGAAAAACTGTTTTTT	CASSMGGNEKLFF
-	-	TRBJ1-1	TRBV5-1	TGCGCCAGCAGCGTCGGTCCTTCGGGAACTGAAGCTTTCTTT	CASSVGPSGTEAFF
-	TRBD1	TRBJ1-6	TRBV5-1	TGCGCCAGCAGCCCGACGGAGCAGGGGGCGATGGGTTCACCCCTCCACTTT	CASSPTEQGAMGSPLHF
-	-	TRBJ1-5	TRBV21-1	TGTGCCAGCAGCTGCTTAGGACAGGGATCAGCCGATCAGCCCCAGCATTTT	CASSCLGQGSADQPQHF
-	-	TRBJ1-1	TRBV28	TGTGCCAGCAGTTTCCTCAACCTTAGGAACACTGAAGCTTTCTTT	CASSFLNLRNTEAFF
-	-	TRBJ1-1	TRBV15	TGTGCCACCAGCAGAGTGGGGGGGAGTGAAGCTTTCTTT	CATSRVGGSEAFF
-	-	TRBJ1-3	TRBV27	TGTGCCAGCAGCGCGGGGTCTAGAACTGGAAACACCATATATTTT	CASSAGSRTGNTIYF
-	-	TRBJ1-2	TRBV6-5	TGTGCCACTACTACGGGAAAGACTAGCTACACCTTC	CATTTGKTSYTF
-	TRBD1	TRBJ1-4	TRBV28	TGTGCCAGCAGTTCACAGGGGATGGTCTGGGCTGTGGATGAAAAACTGTTTTTT	CASSSQGMVWAVDEKLFF
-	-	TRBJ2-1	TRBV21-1	TGTGCCAGCATGTCAGGACTAGCGGGGAGCTCCTACAATGAGCAGTTCTTC	CASMSGLAGSSYNEQFF
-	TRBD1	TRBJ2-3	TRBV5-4	TGTGCCAGCAGCCCAGCCGGGACAGCGGCGCTCCCGCAGTATTTT	CASSPAGTAALPQYF
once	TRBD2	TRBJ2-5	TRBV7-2	TGTGCCAGCAGCTCGAGGACTAGCGGGCAAGAGACCCAGTACTTC	CASSSRTSGQETQYF
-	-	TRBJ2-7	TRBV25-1	TGTGCCAGCATCGGGGGACCTTACGAGCAGTACTTC	CASIGGPYEQYF
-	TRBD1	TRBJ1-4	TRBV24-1	TGTGCCACCAGCACAGGGACAGGGAGAGGGGTTTGGGAAAAACTGTTTTTT	CATSTGTGRGVWEKLFF
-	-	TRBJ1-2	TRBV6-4	TGTGCCAGCAGTGACTCGGGGAGCTTTGGCTACACCTTC	CASSDSGSFGYTF
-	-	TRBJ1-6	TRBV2	TGTGCCAGCAAGCGCTCAGGACAGACCTCCTCACCCCTCCACTTT	CASKRSGQTSSPLHF
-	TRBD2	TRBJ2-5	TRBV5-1	TGCGCCAGCAGCTTCACTAGCGGTGAAGAGACCCAGTACTTC	CASSFTSGEETQYF
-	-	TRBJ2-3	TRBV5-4	TGTGCCAGCAGCCCGGACACGACAGATACGCAGTATTTT	CASSPDTTDTQYF
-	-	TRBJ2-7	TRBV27	TGTGCCAGCAGGCCGAGGGACACGGGGTCCTACGAGCAGTACTTC	CASRPRDTGSYEQYF
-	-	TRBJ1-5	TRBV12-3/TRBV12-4	TGTGCCAGCAGTTTGTGGGGCAACCAGCATTTT	CASSLWGNQHF
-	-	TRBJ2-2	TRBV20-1	TGCAGTGCTAGTCGTCAGTTTAACACCGGGGAGCTGTTTTTT	CSASRQFNTGELFF
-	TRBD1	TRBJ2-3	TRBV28	TGTGCCAGCCTATCCGGGACAGGGTTTTATACGCAGTATTTT	CASLSGTGFYTQYF
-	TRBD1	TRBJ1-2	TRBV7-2	TGTGCCAGCCGTACGCAGGGGGGCACGGGCTACACCTTC	CASRTQGGTGYTF
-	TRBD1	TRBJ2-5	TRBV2	TGTGCCAGCAGTGAATGGGACAGGGCGGGCCAAGAGACCCAGTACTTC	CASSEWDRAGQETQYF
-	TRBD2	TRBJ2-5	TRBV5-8	TGTGCCAGCAGCTTAGGGACTAGCGGGAGACAAGAGACCCAGTACTTC	CASSLGTSGRQETQYF
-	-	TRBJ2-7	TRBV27	TGTGCCAGCAGCCGGGGGGGACAGGGAGGCTCCTACGAGCAGTACTTC	CASSRGGQGGSYEQYF
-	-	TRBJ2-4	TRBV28	TGTGCCAGCAGTTTTGAGGGCAAGTGGAGTGGGAACATTCAGTACTTC	CASSFEGKWSGNIQYF
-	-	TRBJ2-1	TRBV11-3	TGTGCCAGCAGCTTAGTTGGGGTAGCGTTGAATGAGCAGTTCTTC	CASSLVGVALNEQFF
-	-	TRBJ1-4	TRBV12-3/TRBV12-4	TGTGCCAGCAGAGACAGGCTCAAGGAAAAACTGTTTTTT	CASRDRLKEKLFF
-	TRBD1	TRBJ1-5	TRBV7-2	TGTGCCAGCAGCAGAGGACAGGAGCATAGCAATCAGCCCCAGCATTTT	CASSRGQEHSNQPQHF
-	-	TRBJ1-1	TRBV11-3	TGTGCCAGCAGTCTAGAGCAAAACACTGAAGCTTTCTTT	CASSLEQNTEAFF
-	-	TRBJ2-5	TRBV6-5	TGTGCCAGCAGTCCAGGGCAGGGTAGGCAAGAGACCCAGTACTTC	CASSPGQGRQETQYF
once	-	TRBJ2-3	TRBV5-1	TGCGCCAGCAGCGGGGAAGGAGGGCCAACAGATACGCAGTATTTT	CASSGEGGPTDTQYF
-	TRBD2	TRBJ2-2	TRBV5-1	TGCGCCAGCAGCCGACTAGCGGGAGAGAACACCGGGGAGCTGTTTTTT	CASSRLAGENTGELFF
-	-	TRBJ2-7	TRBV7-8	TGTGCCAGCAGTGACAGCACCTACGAGCAGTACTTC	CASSDSTYEQYF
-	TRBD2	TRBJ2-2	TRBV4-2	TGTGCCAGCAGCCAAGCGGGGGGGCCTGGCGGGGAGCTGTTTTTT	CASSQAGGPGGELFF
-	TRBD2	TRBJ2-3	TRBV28	TGTGCCAGCAGTTTCCGGACTAGCGGGAGTGATACGCAGTATTTT	CASSFRTSGSDTQYF
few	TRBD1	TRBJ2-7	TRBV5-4	TGTGCCAGCAGTCGGACAGGGGGCGAGCAGTACTTC	CASSRTGGEQYF
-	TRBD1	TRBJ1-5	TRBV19	TGTGCCAGTAGTCCGGACAGGCTGACGCAACCCCAGCATTTT	CASSPDRLTQPQHF
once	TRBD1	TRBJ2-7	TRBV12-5	TGTGCTAGTGGTCCCGGGACAGGGTTTTCCGAGCAGTACTTC	CASGPGTGFSEQYF
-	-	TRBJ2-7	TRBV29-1	TGCAGCGTGGATGACAGCTCCTACGAGCAGTACTTC	CSVDDSSYEQYF
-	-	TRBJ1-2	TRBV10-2	TGCGCCAGCAGTGGGGGCCGCTATGGCTACACCTTC	CASSGGRYGYTF
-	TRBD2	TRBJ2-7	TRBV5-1	TGCGCCAGCAGCTTGGATAGCGGGAGTAAGAACGAGCAGTACTTC	CASSLDSGSKNEQYF
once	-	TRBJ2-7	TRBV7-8	TGTGCCAGCAGCTTCAGGGCTAGCTCCTACGAGCAGTACTTC	CASSFRASSYEQYF
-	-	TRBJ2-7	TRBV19	TGTGCCAGTAGTATGGGGTGGAGGGACTACGAGCAGTACTTC	CASSMGWRDYEQYF
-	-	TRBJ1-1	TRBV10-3	TGTGCCATCAGTGAGTCTGGCATTTGGGGCGGGAACACTGAAGCTTTCTTT	CAISESGIWGGNTEAFF
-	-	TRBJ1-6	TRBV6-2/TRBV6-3	TGTGCCAGCAGTTACTCCGGGGGAAGGAATAATTCACCCCTCCACTTT	CASSYSGGRNNSPLHF
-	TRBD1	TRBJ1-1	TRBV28	TGTGCCAGCGGCTCGACAGGGGAGAACACTGAAGCTTTCTTT	CASGSTGENTEAFF
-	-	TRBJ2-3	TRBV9	TGTGCCAGCAGCGCCCCCTCCCTCACAGATACGCAGTATTTT	CASSAPSLTDTQYF
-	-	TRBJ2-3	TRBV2	TGTGCCAGCAACGCACAGGGTCTGGGGGCAGATACGCAGTATTTT	CASNAQGLGADTQYF
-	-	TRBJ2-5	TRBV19	TGTGCCAGTAGTTTGCAGGCCTCGGGGGTCGACCAGTACTTC	CASSLQASGVDQYF